This entry lists 4 T cell receptor beta chains sequenced from one sample in a study of blood T cell repertoires in COVID-19. Assay used: immunoSEQ multiplex PCR; TCRdb lists only in-frame clones, some missing. This sample carries hundreds of thousands of clones, approximately 90% of them seen once, and the ten largest clones take 8.3%. Sequences were obtained from PBMCs or T cells enriched from blood (not recorded which). The receptors originated from an older woman who had recovered from COVID-19.

The rearrangement joins TRBV11-3 to TRBJ2-5; 7 positions agree with TRBD1. This CDR3 has 15 residues. The V gene end was trimmed by 5 bases and the J gene end by 4 bases; junction bases not matched to a gene: 10. Per germline, CDR1 SGHNT and CDR2 YENEEA. CDR3 sequence reads: CASSQDGHRGETQYF. CDR3 coding DNA: TGTGCCAGCAGCCAGGATGGGCACAGGGGAGAGACCCAGTACTTC.

This clone showed up many times. The chain joins TRBV7-9 to TRBJ2-2, with D maybe TRBD2 (5 bases). V was shortened by 1 base and J by 4 bases, with 10 bases between the two germline ends. Germline values: CDR1 SEHNR, CDR2 FQNEAQ (reference sequence). The CDR3 is made up of 15 amino acids. This CDR3 reads CASSLVEVGTGELFF. The CDR3 DNA reads as TGTGCCAGCAGCTTAGTGGAGGTGGGCACCGGGGAGCTGTTTTTT.

The chain combines TRBV5-1 with TRBJ1-3; 9 nucleotides align to TRBD1. V shed 8 bases, J shed 0 bases, and the junction held 9 bases outside the gene matches. CDR3 length: 16 residues. The V gene's germline CDR1 is SGHRS and CDR2 YFSETQ. The CDR3 DNA reads as TGCGCCAGTGCCGGGACAGGGCCGAGCTCTGGAAACACCATATATTTT. Amino acids: CASAGTGPSSGNTIYF.

J is TRBJ1-2 and V is TRBV18; tentatively, D is TRBD1 (6 bases). Trimming shortened V by 3 bases and J by 4 bases, and 18 bases separated the two germline ends. The germline CDR1 and CDR2 sequences are KGHSH and LQKENI. The CDR3 is 16 amino acids. The CDR3 sequence: CASSPWGPDGLYGYTF. CDR3 in DNA: TGTGCCAGCTCACCCTGGGGGCCGGACGGCCTCTATGGCTACACCTTC.